The 3 T cell receptor beta chains below come from one sample, sequenced in a study of post-analysis software for immune sequencing data. Built from TCR beta cDNA, the libraries had unique molecular identifiers in them. TCRdb passed the PCR reads through MiXCR, listing each CDR3 protein once. The sample yields 750,000 to 950,000 distinct CDR3 sequences, under 70% seen once. Regarding the study as a whole: When patients were compared with controls, five TRBV segments were more frequent, TRBV5-6, TRBV5-1 and TRBV20-1 among them.

No antigen has been assigned to these receptors. The sample consisted of blood. The receptors derive from a girl aged 10 to 17 with multiple sclerosis.

This clonotype was found once. CDR3 sequence (DNA): TGTGCCAGCAGCCAAGCCGGTCGACCTAACATTCAGTACTTC. Translated, it gives CASSQAGRPNIQYF. The chain is built from TRBV3-1 and TRBJ2-7; no firm D call. The J call is in doubt because the DNA end fits TRBJ2-4 better. This CDR3 is built from 14 residues. CDR1 is LGHDT, CDR2 YNNKEL, per germline (reference sequence).

There are a few counts of this clonotype. CDR3 DNA: TGCGCCAGCAGGGACTTAAATTCACCCCTCCACTTT. This translates into CASRDLNSPLHF. The chain employs TRBV4-1 and TRBJ1-6; no clear D gene. Between the trimmed V and J ends, which lost 6 bases and 7 bases, there was a span of 7 bases. The CDR3 has 12 amino acids. Germline CDR1 and CDR2: MGHRA and YSYEKL.

The table lists this clonotype with a few counts. The chain recombines TRBV12-3 or TRBV12-4 with TRBJ1-2, with no clear D. Trimming left V 4 bases short and J 4 bases short, with 10 bases between. The CDR3 extends over 13 amino acids. The CDR3 sequence is CASSWRELYGYTF. For the CDR3, the DNA is TGTGCCAGCAGTTGGCGGGAGCTCTATGGCTACACCTTC.